This T cell receptor beta chain originates from a study of identifying expanded T cells in peripheral blood. No infections or other immune events were documented during collection. The germline V and J ends were trimmed by 0 bases and 0 bases, with 8 bases remaining between them. The CDR3 totals 15 residues. Germline V CDR1 and CDR2: MNHEY, SVGAGI. About this clone: Its antigen remains unidentified. This sample also contains other DNA sequences that code for the same CDR3.

Study-wide results and limits: About 1.2 clones differed between technical replicates, versus approximately 17 and 20 over time.

Data came from immunoSEQ multiplex PCR; TCRdb stores just in-frame clones and leaves some out. This sample has roughly 100,000 clones; roughly nine tenths occur once, and the top ten carry about 17%. The chain has TRBV6-5 and TRBJ1-2; D gene ambiguous. The sequence derives from a person between 18 and 70 years old in good health. The sample comprised blood. This CDR3 reads CASSYSGSSNYGYTF. CDR3 bases: TGTGCCAGCAGTTACTCGGGCAGTTCTAACTATGGCTACACCTTC.